This TCR beta chain appears in the sequencing data of a study of monozygotic twins with inflammatory bowel disease. Remarks on this clonotype: Its antigen is unidentified.

This CDR3 has 14 residues. The germline V gene has CDR1 MNHEY and CDR2 SMNVEV (reference sequence). After re-calling the 5' RACE reads, TCRdb lists one entry per CDR3 protein, DNA absent. The sample has over 100,000 distinct CDR3 sequences. Notes on the study in general: Especially with disease activity, IBD patients had fewer clonotypes in common with others than healthy twins did. Whether twins were concordant or discordant made no difference to repertoire similarity, possibly from limited power.

The clonotype comes from a human donor with ulcerative colitis or Crohn's disease, or a healthy co-twin of an affected twin (not recorded which). The chain combines TRBV27 with TRBJ2-5. Input material: blood. The CDR3 here is CASSLGSAQETQYF.